In its sample, the clone carrying this TCR beta chain was seen once. The antigen remains undetermined. The data were taken from a study of CD4 T cells in relation to SARS-CoV-2 and coronaviruses. The CDR3 is 19 amino acids. Germline assignment: CDR1 SGHNT and CDR2 YYREEE (reference sequence). J was trimmed by 4 bases and V by 4 bases; bases with no gene match: 20. The method was immunoSEQ multiplex PCR; TCRdb's version includes in-frame clones alone and lacks a portion of them. Among around 18,000 clones listed, about 80% were seen once. CD4+ T cells from unexposed donors were obtained before the COVID-19 pandemic (2011-2018). Isolation of CD4+ T cells took place after around 11 days in culture.

The sequence was obtained from a human donor in good health. V is TRBV5-4 and J is TRBJ2-3, with 8 nucleotides matching TRBD2. The source material was CD4+ T cells from PBMCs, cultured in vitro. In DNA form, the CDR3 reads TGTGCCAGCAGCGGGCCGCTAGCGGGCGAACTGGCCGATGCAGATACGCAGTATTTT. This gives the protein CASSGPLAGELADADTQYF.